This T cell receptor (beta chain) was identified during a study of CD8 T cells in ankylosing spondylitis. The germline V gene has CDR1 DFQATT and CDR2 SNEGSKA (reference sequence). The length of the CDR3 is 12 residues. Trimming pared 1 base from V and 8 bases from J, leaving 11 bases between. TCRdb ran MiXCR on the 5' RACE reads and lists one entry per CDR3 protein. The table includes just over 300,000 distinct CDR3 sequences, 20% to 25% detected once. With respect to this clonotype: What it recognizes is unknown.

Broader study findings: Researchers reportedly found disease-linked clones significantly enriched in matched ankylosing spondylitis synovial fluid. Among TCR beta sequences, a motif of several highly homologous variants appeared characteristic of ankylosing spondylitis blood.

Sequenced sample: blood, either unsorted or a sorted T cell fraction (not recorded which). The V and J genes are TRBV20-1 and TRBJ1-2; D is ambiguous. The TCR originated in a female donor with ankylosing spondylitis or in good health (not recorded which). CDR3 sequence: CSARAGPEGYTF. CDR3 in DNA: TGCAGTGCTAGAGCCGGGCCGGAGGGCTACACCTTC.